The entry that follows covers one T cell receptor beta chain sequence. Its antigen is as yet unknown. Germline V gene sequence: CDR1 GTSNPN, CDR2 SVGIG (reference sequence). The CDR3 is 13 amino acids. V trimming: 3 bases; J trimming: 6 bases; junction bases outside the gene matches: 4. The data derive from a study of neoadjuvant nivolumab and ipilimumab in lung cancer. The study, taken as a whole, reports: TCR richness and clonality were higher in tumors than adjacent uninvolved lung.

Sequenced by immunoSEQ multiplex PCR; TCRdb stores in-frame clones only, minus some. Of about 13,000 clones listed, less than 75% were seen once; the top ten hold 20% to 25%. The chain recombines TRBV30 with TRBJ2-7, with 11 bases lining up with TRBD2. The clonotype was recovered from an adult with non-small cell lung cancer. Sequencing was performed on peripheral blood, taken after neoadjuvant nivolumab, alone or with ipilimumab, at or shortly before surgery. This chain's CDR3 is CAWSTSGRGEQYF. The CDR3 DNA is TGTGCCTGGAGCACTAGCGGGAGAGGCGAGCAGTACTTC.